These 24 T cell receptor beta chains were all obtained from the same sample, sequenced in a study of prognosis after radiotherapy for stage I lung cancer. It was by two-round multiplex PCR that TCR beta CDR3 was amplified from genomic DNA. First-round PCR used primers specific to each TRBV and TRBJ gene. TCRdb reanalysed the multiplex PCR reads using MiXCR and keeps one entry per CDR3 protein. Among about 8,500 distinct CDR3 sequences, roughly two thirds were seen once, and the ten largest hold over 15%. Sequenced material: PBMCs, taken before or after stereotactic body radiation therapy (not recorded which). The receptors derive from a donor aged 50 or older with non-small cell lung cancer.

V is TRBV7-3 and J is TRBJ1-2; TRBD1 matches at 11 bases. From germline, CDR1 is SGHTA and CDR2 FQGTGA. V shed 4 bases and J 7 bases; nucleotides not matched to a gene: 5. The CDR3 sequence is 14 residues long. The CDR3 DNA reads TGTGCCAGCAGCTCCGGACAGGGGGCGGCTGGCTACACCTTC. Its translation: CASSSGQGAAGYTF.

The chain carries TRBV10-3 and TRBJ1-6; D perhaps matches TRBD1 (6 bases). V was clipped by 2 bases and J by 7 bases, with 18 bases between them. Germline V lookup: CDR1 ENHRY, CDR2 SYGVKD. The CDR3 is 17 amino acids. In nucleotides, the CDR3 is TGTGCCATCAGTGAGAGGGACCCAGGGGATCGGAATTCACCCCTCCACTTT. Encoded protein: CAISERDPGDRNSPLHF.

As for this clonotype: At one of its ends the junction is not consistent with the germline gene, which may arise from a read error. This chain links TRBV9 with TRBJ2-5; tentatively, D is TRBD2 (6 bases). This CDR3 is 15 amino acids long. Germline V gene sequence: CDR1 SGDLS, CDR2 YYNGEE. Here the CDR3 reads CASGVGGNFGETKYF. Here the CDR3 DNA reads TGTGCCAGCGGCGTAGGAGGGAATTTTGGAGAGACCAAGTACTTC.

The chain combines TRBV11-2 with TRBJ1-1; TRBD1 is a possible D gene (6 bases). This CDR3 comprises 14 residues. Trimming pared 5 bases from V and 5 bases from J, leaving 15 bases between. In germline, CDR1 is SGHAT, CDR2 FQNNGV. The CDR3 protein is CASSLTGYRTEAFF. CDR3 nucleotides: TGTGCCAGCAGCCTCACAGGGTATCGGACTGAAGCTTTCTTT.

V is TRBV6-1 and J is TRBJ2-7, with no clear D. Between the trimmed V and J ends, which lost 1 base and 3 bases, there was a span of 7 bases. The germline CDR1 and CDR2 sequences are MNHNS and SASEGT. The CDR3 runs 13 residues. The CDR3 reads CASSEVHNYEQYF. CDR3 DNA sequence: TGTGCCAGCAGTGAAGTCCACAACTACGAGCAGTACTTC.

The genes are TRBV6-5 and TRBJ2-5, with 10 bases aligning to TRBD2. J lost 4 bases, V lost 4 bases, and 6 bases had no gene match. The germline CDR1 and CDR2 sequences are MNHEY and SVGAGI. CDR3 size: 15 residues. For the CDR3, the DNA is TGTGCCAGCAGTTGGAGGGCTAGCGGGGGAGAGACCCAGTACTTC. Its protein product is CASSWRASGGETQYF.

This clonotype was counted many times. The chain uses TRBV20-1 and TRBJ2-1; 8 bases are shared with TRBD2. After removal of 5 bases from V and 7 bases from J, the junction contained 10 bases not matched to a gene. Germline lookup yields CDR1 DFQATT and CDR2 SNEGSKA (reference sequence). This CDR3 is built from 14 residues. The CDR3 here is CSAESGSDLNEQFF. The CDR3, as DNA: TGCAGTGCTGAGAGCGGGAGTGACTTAAATGAGCAGTTCTTC.

This clonotype was seen once. A much larger clone sits a single nucleotide away, making a read error possible. The V gene is TRBV6-5, the J gene TRBJ2-7, with D unresolved. This CDR3 region has 11 residues. Germline V gene data show CDR1 as MNHEY and CDR2 as SVGAGI. The CDR3: CASSSQYERYF. Written as DNA, the CDR3 is TGTGCCAGCAGTTCGCAATACGAGCGGTACTTC.

As regards this clonotype: One end of the junction does not line up with germline, which may come from a read error. The rearrangement joins TRBV20-1 to TRBJ2-7; D call uncertain. CDR1 DFQATT and CDR2 SNEGSKA come from the germline V gene (reference sequence). This CDR3 is 11 amino acids long. CDR3 DNA: TGCAGTGCTATATGGGGATACGATCAGTACTTC. This gives the protein CSAIWGYDQYF.

This clonotype occurred many times. An end of the junction does not agree with germline; a read error may underlie this. The rearrangement uses TRBV11-2 and TRBJ1-2, with 7 positions matching TRBD1. The V gene's germline CDR1 is SGHAT and CDR2 FQNNGV. The CDR3 is 14 amino acids. CDR3 loop: CASSPAGQNYGYAF. CDR3 nucleotides: TGTGCCAGCAGCCCGGCGGGACAGAACTATGGCTACGCCTTC. The variable domain in full, completed from reference TRBV11-2 and TRBJ1-2, reads EAGVAQSPRYKIIEKRQSVAFWCNPISGHATLYWYQQILGQGPKLLIQFQNNGVVDDSQLPKDRFSAERLKGVDSTLKIQPAKLEDSAVYLCASSPAGQNYGYAFGSGTRLTVV.

The rearrangement joins TRBV7-9 to TRBJ2-7, with a possible D match to TRBD1 (6 bases). The CDR3 runs 15 residues. Germline V lookup: CDR1 SEHNR, CDR2 FQNEAQ (reference sequence). V was clipped by 5 bases and J by 5 bases, with 19 bases between them. The CDR3 reads CASSRLAQGSNEQYF. Here the CDR3 DNA reads TGTGCCAGCAGCAGACTGGCACAGGGATCCAACGAGCAGTACTTC. The full variable domain, its missing parts supplied by reference TRBV7-9 and TRBJ2-7, is DTGVSQNPRHKITKRGQNVTFRCDPISEHNRLYWYRQTLGQGPEFLTYFQNEAQLEKSRLLSDRFSAERPKGSFSTLEIQRTEQGDSAMYLCASSRLAQGSNEQYFGPGTRLTVT.

This clonotype counts as medium-sized. V gene TRBV20-1 combines with J gene TRBJ2-1; D possibly corresponds to TRBD2 (6 bases). The CDR3 has 13 amino acids. V shed 4 bases and J shed 6 bases, with 13 bases lying between them. Germline V gene data show CDR1 as DFQATT and CDR2 as SNEGSKA (reference sequence). The CDR3 sequence is CSATRDFSNEQFF. The DNA for the CDR3 is TGCAGTGCTACCCGGGACTTCAGCAATGAGCAGTTCTTC.

The J gene is TRBJ1-2, the V gene TRBV7-3; no reliable D call. The V end lost 3 bases, the J end lost 8 bases, and 13 bases lay between the germline ends. Germline loops: CDR1 SGHTA, CDR2 FQGTGA. CDR3 length: 13 residues. The CDR3 sequence is CASSLTPSGGYTF. The DNA of the CDR3 is TGTGCCAGCAGCTTGACCCCCTCGGGAGGCTACACCTTC.

Judged by abundance, this clonotype is medium-sized. The V and J genes are TRBV9 and TRBJ2-3; D may be TRBD2 (6 bases). CDR3 length: 14 amino acids. The V gene lost 4 bases and the J gene lost 3 bases, with 12 bases spanning the gap. The germline CDR1 and CDR2 sequences are SGDLS and YYNGEE. The CDR3 here is CASSPRTNTDTQYF. CDR3 nucleotides: TGTGCCAGCAGCCCTAGGACTAATACAGATACGCAGTATTTT.

This clonotype is hyperexpanded (1% or more) by share. The genes are TRBV12-3 or TRBV12-4 and TRBJ2-7, with D unclear. The CDR3 is 14 residues long. The ends were cut back, 3 bases at V and 5 bases at J, with 14 bases in the middle. The CDR3 coding sequence is TGTGCCAGCAGTTTGCAGGAGAGCATACACGAGCAGTACTTC. Its translation is CASSLQESIHEQYF.

This clonotype was seen just once. This rearrangement joins TRBV20-1 to TRBJ2-1; weak D call: TRBD2 (6 bases). Germline CDR1 and CDR2: DFQATT and SNEGSKA (reference sequence). Deletions cut 6 bases from V and 11 bases from J, with 17 bases between. This CDR3 comprises 12 residues. CDR3 bases: TGCAGTGCGGGGACGGGGGTCGGAAAGCAGTTCTTC. Translating it yields CSAGTGVGKQFF.

The chain uses TRBV20-1 and TRBJ2-1; no clear D. The germline V and J ends were trimmed by 0 bases and 8 bases, with 17 bases remaining between them. The CDR3 extends over 15 amino acids. The germline gives CDR1 DFQATT, CDR2 SNEGSKA (reference sequence). For the CDR3, the DNA is TGCAGTGCTAGAGATTCCTTGCTTGTGGGCGATGAGCAGTTCTTC. Translating it yields CSARDSLLVGDEQFF.

The V and J genes are TRBV6-2 or TRBV6-3 and TRBJ1-6, with TRBD1 identical over 7 bases. Per the germline V gene, CDR1 is MNHEY and CDR2 is SVGEGT. V shed 6 bases and J 8 bases; nucleotides not matched to a gene: 16. The CDR3 covers 17 residues. CDR3: CASREYDRARLDSPLHF. The CDR3 DNA reads TGTGCCAGCAGGGAATACGACAGGGCTCGGTTAGATTCACCCCTCCACTTT.

Of note for this clonotype: A far larger clone is one base from this, pointing to a likely read error. The chain joins TRBV6-2 or TRBV6-3 to TRBJ1-5; D unclear. The germline V gene has CDR1 MNHEY and CDR2 SVGEGT. The CDR3 is 15 residues long. V lost 5 bases and J lost 7, with 18 bases in between. As DNA, the CDR3 is TGTGCCAGCAGTGAAGTGGGGAGGGCTCGGCAGCCCCAGCATTTT. It codes for CASSEVGRARQPQHF.

The table lists this clonotype with a few counts. A far larger clone is one nucleotide away, so this likely arose from a read error. The gene calls are TRBV6-4 and TRBJ2-3, with 9 bases that match TRBD2. This CDR3 spans 14 amino acids. V lost 6 bases and J lost 14; bases outside the gene matches: 15. Germline V gives CDR1 MRHNA, CDR2 SNTAGT. CDR3 nucleotide sequence: TGTGCCAGCAGCACCCAAGCGGGAGGCCATGTGCTGTATTTT. This sequence encodes CASSTQAGGHVLYF.

This clonotype came up many times. This chain connects TRBV19 to TRBJ2-3; 7 positions agree with TRBD1. Germline CDR1 LNHDA, CDR2 SQIVND (reference sequence). Trimming took 5 bases from V and 1 from J; bases not matched to a gene: 9. The length of the CDR3 is 16 residues. The chain's CDR3 is CASSPPRDRGTDTQYF. The CDR3 DNA reads TGTGCCAGTAGTCCCCCCAGGGACAGAGGCACAGATACGCAGTATTTT. Complete variable domain (other parts from reference TRBV19 and TRBJ2-3): DGGITQSPKYLFRKEGQNVTLSCEQNLNHDAMYWYRQDPGQGLRLIYYSQIVNDFQKGDIAEGYSVSREKKESFPLTVTSAQKNPTAFYLCASSPPRDRGTDTQYFGPGTRLTVL.

This clonotype was observed a few times. With a much larger clone just one base away, this may be a read error. V and J are TRBV29-1 and TRBJ1-1; 9 bases align to TRBD1. The CDR3 totals 13 residues. V lost 2 bases and J lost 10; bases outside the gene matches: 8. Germline assignment: CDR1 SQVTM and CDR2 ANQGSEA. CDR3 sequence: CSVELGQGIVAFF. DNA for the CDR3: TGCAGCGTTGAATTGGGACAGGGAATCGTAGCTTTCTTT.

The J gene is TRBJ2-6, the V gene TRBV6-2 or TRBV6-3; D gene uncertain. Trimming took 0 bases from V and 2 from J, leaving 8 bases between them. This CDR3 region has 16 residues. In germline, CDR1 is MNHEY, CDR2 SVGEGT. The CDR3 here is CASSYSTGTGANVLTF. Here the CDR3 DNA reads TGTGCCAGCAGTTACTCGACGGGTACTGGGGCCAACGTCCTGACTTTC.

This clonotype was seen only once. This chain connects TRBV3-1 to TRBJ2-5; 9 nucleotides match TRBD1. The germline V gene has CDR1 LGHDT and CDR2 YNNKEL (reference sequence). This CDR3 region has 15 residues. The trim removed 6 bases at V and 5 bases at J, leaving 10 bases unmatched. The DNA of the CDR3 is TGTGCCAGCAGTCGAGGGGACAGGGAATGGGAGACCCAGTACTTC. Translation gives CASSRGDREWETQYF.